The 5 T cell receptor beta chains below come from one sample, sequenced in a study of shared clonotypes between healthy human individuals. The table came from immunoSEQ multiplex PCR; TCRdb's copy has only in-frame clones and leaves some out. This table holds a few million clones, approximately 93% found once. Material for sequencing was naive CD4+ T cells from PBMCs. Subset denoted: CD45RA+ positively selected. These receptors were obtained from a man aged 18 to 30 in good health. Some clones in this sample may be carry-over from other donors' samples.

The rearrangement joins TRBV2 to TRBJ2-7; maybe TRBD1 (6 bases). Germline V gives CDR1 SNHLY, CDR2 FYNNEI. The V gene lost 10 bases and the J gene lost 5 bases, with 21 bases spanning the gap. The CDR3 length is 14 residues. As DNA, the CDR3 is TGTGCCACCCAAGGGGTACAGGGTATTGACGAGCAGTACTTC. Protein product: CATQGVQGIDEQYF. The complete variable domain, with remaining parts taken from reference TRBV2 and TRBJ2-7, reads EPEVTQTPSHQVTQMGQEVILRCVPISNHLYFYWYRQILGQKVEFLVSFYNNEISEKSEIFDDQFSVERPDGSNFTLKIRSTKLEDSAMYFCATQGVQGIDEQYFGPGTRLTVT.

The V call is TRBV29-1, the J call TRBJ2-5; 8 nucleotides match TRBD1. Germline V gene lookup returns CDR1 SQVTM and CDR2 ANQGSEA. The J segment lost 5 bases and the V segment lost 3 bases, leaving 11 bases of the junction unmatched. The CDR3 contains 15 residues. DNA for the CDR3: TGCAGCGTTGAGATGGGGCAGGGGGCTCTGGAGACCCAGTACTTC. Translated: CSVEMGQGALETQYF.

The chain recombines TRBV9 with TRBJ2-1; the match to TRBD2 covers 13 bases. With V trimmed by 3 bases and J by 0 bases, 9 bases remained unmatched. The CDR3 is 19 residues long. The germline CDR1 and CDR2 sequences are SGDLS and YYNGEE. The CDR3 coding sequence is TGTGCCAGCAGCGCCTCCCCGACTAGCGGGAGGAGCTCCTACAATGAGCAGTTCTTC. This translates into CASSASPTSGRSSYNEQFF.

This chain links TRBV7-9 with TRBJ2-7, with TRBD2 as a possible D gene (7 bases). This CDR3 contains 15 residues. Trimming removed 5 bases from V and 1 base from J, with 15 bases in between. CDR1 and CDR2 from the germline V gene are SEHNR and FQNEAQ (reference sequence). The CDR3 loop reads CASSASGTSSYEQYF. The CDR3 coding sequence is TGTGCCAGCAGCGCCAGCGGGACATCATCCTACGAGCAGTACTTC.

The V call is TRBV5-4, the J call TRBJ2-1, with 8 positions matching TRBD2. This CDR3 region has 15 residues. J gave up 6 bases and V 4 bases, and 9 bases lay outside the gene matches. Germline V gives CDR1 SGHNT, CDR2 YYREEE (reference sequence). The CDR3 protein is CASSPPQREINEQFF. For the CDR3, the DNA is TGTGCCAGCAGCCCCCCCCAGCGGGAGATCAATGAGCAGTTCTTC.